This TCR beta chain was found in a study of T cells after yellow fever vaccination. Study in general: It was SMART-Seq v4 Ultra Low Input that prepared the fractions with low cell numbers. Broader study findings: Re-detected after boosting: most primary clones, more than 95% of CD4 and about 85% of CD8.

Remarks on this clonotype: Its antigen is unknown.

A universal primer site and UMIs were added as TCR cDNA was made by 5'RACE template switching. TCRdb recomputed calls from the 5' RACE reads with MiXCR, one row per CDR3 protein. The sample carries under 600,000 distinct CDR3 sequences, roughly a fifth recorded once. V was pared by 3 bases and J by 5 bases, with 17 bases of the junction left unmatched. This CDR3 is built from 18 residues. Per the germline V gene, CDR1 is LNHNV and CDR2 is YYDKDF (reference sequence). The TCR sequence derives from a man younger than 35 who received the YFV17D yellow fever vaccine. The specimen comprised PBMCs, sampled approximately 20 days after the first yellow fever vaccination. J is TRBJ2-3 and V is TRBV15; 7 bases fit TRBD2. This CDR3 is CATSSHLSGLGRGDTQYF. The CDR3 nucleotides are TGTGCCACCAGCAGCCATCTCTCCGGACTAGGGCGGGGAGATACGCAGTATTTT.